These 17 T cell receptor beta chains share one sample of origin, sequenced in a study of T cell clusters in autoimmune cytopenias. One tube held mixed TRB-A and TRB-B primer pools for touch-down PCR. TCRdb re-called the multiplex PCR reads; every CDR3 protein appears as one record, without DNA. This sample's table has several thousand distinct CDR3 sequences. Each sample's input was roughly 250 ng genomic DNA, 38,000 or so genome equivalents. In addition, the sample was reused for a study of T cell repertoires in aging, cancer and after chemotherapy.

Sequenced sample: peripheral blood. These receptors came from a human donor in good health.

The V call is TRBV15, the J call TRBJ2-1; TCRdb's D call, TRBD1, is unchecked because there is no DNA. Germline CDR1 and CDR2: LNHNV and YYDKDF (reference sequence). This CDR3 has 15 amino acids. The CDR3 sequence is CATSRDTGADNEQFF.

The rearrangement joins TRBV6-5 to TRBJ2-7; TCRdb outputs TRBD2, but without DNA this stays unchecked. Germline CDR1 is MNHEY and CDR2 is SVGAGI. CDR3 length equals 15 residues. The CDR3 loop is CASSVSPGLAYEQYF.

V is TRBV11-1 and J is TRBJ1-2; the D call of TRBD1 rests on TCRdb alone, since no DNA is present to check it. Germline values: CDR1 SGHAT, CDR2 FQDESV (reference sequence). This CDR3 is built from 14 residues. The CDR3 region is CASSTDSPPGGYTF.

This rearrangement joins TRBV6-2 or TRBV6-3 to TRBJ2-5; without DNA, the TCRdb call of TRBD1 cannot be checked. Germline assignment: CDR1 MNHEY and CDR2 SVGEGT. The CDR3 runs to 13 residues. The CDR3 protein is CASSYGQLETQYF.

The CDR3 loop reads CASSAVKQETQYF. The chain employs TRBV19 and TRBJ2-5. CDR3 size: 13 residues. Per germline, CDR1 LNHDA and CDR2 SQIVND (reference sequence).

Judged by frequency, this clonotype is medium-sized. The CDR3 protein is CSVRLAGRTDTQYF. This sequence joins TRBV29-1 and TRBJ2-3; without DNA, the TCRdb call of TRBD2 cannot be checked. The CDR3 loop spans 14 amino acids. The germline V gene has CDR1 SQVTM and CDR2 ANQGSEA.

V is TRBV27 and J is TRBJ2-3. Germline V lookup: CDR1 MNHEY, CDR2 SMNVEV (reference sequence). There are 13 residues in the CDR3. The chain's CDR3 is CASSSPSIATQYF.

The CDR3 protein is CASSIGGSSYGGLFF. The rearrangement uses TRBV19 and TRBJ1-4; the TCRdb D gene call, TRBD1, has no DNA to confirm it. In germline, CDR1 is LNHDA, CDR2 SQIVND (reference sequence). The CDR3 covers 15 residues.

This chain links TRBV7-6 with TRBJ2-2. Germline CDR1 SGHVS, CDR2 FNYEAQ. The CDR3 sequence is 14 residues long. The CDR3 reads CASSLASASGELFF.

CDR3 amino acids: CASTRGHSRSTQYF. This chain uses TRBV18 with TRBJ2-3; TCRdb proposes TRBD1, but this gene call is untestable without DNA. This CDR3 comprises 14 residues. Germline V gives CDR1 KGHSH, CDR2 LQKENI. Complete variable domain (other parts from reference TRBV18 and TRBJ2-3): NAGVMQNPRHLVRRRGQEARLRCSPMKGHSHVYWYRQLPEEGLKFMVYLQKENIIDESGMPKERFSAEFPKEGPSILRIQQVVRGDSAAYFCASTRGHSRSTQYFGPGTRLTVL.

The gene calls are TRBV11-2 and TRBJ2-2; the D call of TRBD1 rests on TCRdb alone, since no DNA is present to check it. There are 15 residues in the CDR3. Germline CDR1 reads SGHAT; CDR2 reads FQNNGV. CDR3 amino acids: CASRQDRGNTGELFF. Based on the CDR3 plus reference TRBV11-2 and TRBJ2-2, the full variable domain is EAGVAQSPRYKIIEKRQSVAFWCNPISGHATLYWYQQILGQGPKLLIQFQNNGVVDDSQLPKDRFSAERLKGVDSTLKIQPAKLEDSAVYLCASRQDRGNTGELFFGEGSRLTVL.

The chain links TRBV11-1 to TRBJ1-1; no DNA is available, so the TRBD1 call from TCRdb remains unchecked. Germline V gene lookup returns CDR1 SGHAT and CDR2 FQDESV (reference sequence). The CDR3 runs to 15 residues. CDR3 protein: CASSISQGLNTEAFF.

By frequency, this clonotype registers medium-sized. The V gene is TRBV15, the J gene TRBJ2-2; the TCRdb D gene call, TRBD2, has no DNA to confirm it. Germline CDR1 is LNHNV and CDR2 is YYDKDF (reference sequence). The CDR3 sequence is 16 residues long. The CDR3 region is CATSRARAGWTGELFF.

By frequency, this clonotype is medium-sized. This chain links TRBV29-1 with TRBJ2-3; TCRdb selects TRBD2, and the lack of DNA leaves this call unchecked. This CDR3 has 15 residues. Looked up from germline, CDR1 is SQVTM and CDR2 is ANQGSEA. The CDR3 here is CSIKMDSGGVDTQYF.

The chain couples TRBV5-6 to TRBJ2-3; TCRdb names TRBD1, which stays unverified in the absence of DNA. Germline V gives CDR1 SGHDT, CDR2 YYEEEE. The CDR3 extends over 15 amino acids. The CDR3 reads CASSPTGGSTDTQYF.

This chain joins TRBV21-1 and TRBJ1-1; TCRdb reports TRBD1, a call that lacks DNA to check it against. TRBV21-1 is a listed pseudogene. CDR3 size: 14 residues. The CDR3 here is CASSPRDRDTEAFF.

The chain carries TRBV13 and TRBJ2-3; without DNA, the TCRdb call of TRBD1 cannot be checked. Germline lookup yields CDR1 PRHDT and CDR2 FYEKMQ (reference sequence). The CDR3 runs to 16 residues. The CDR3 sequence: CASSPRGRGREDTQYF.